Presented here are 12 T cell receptor beta chains from one specimen sequenced in a study of blood T cells in healthy people across ages. Then a second PCR, running about 7 to 11 cycles, was carried out with a sample-barcoded 5' primer and a J-beta primer mix. TCRdb analysed the 5' RACE reads with MiXCR anew, one entry per CDR3 protein. The sample consists of 1.5 million to 1.9 million distinct CDR3 sequences, approximately 42% of them appearing once. The material sequenced was blood. Every receptor here comes from a woman younger than 30 in good health.

The J gene is TRBJ2-1, the V gene TRBV3-1, with TRBD2 matching 16 bases. The trim removed 4 bases at V and 8 bases at J, leaving 5 bases unmatched. This CDR3 contains 16 residues. CDR1 is LGHDT and CDR2 is YNNKEL in the germline V gene (reference sequence). The CDR3 DNA sequence: TGTGCCAGCAGCCTGGGACTAGCGGGGGGGCTGTATGAGCAGTTCTTC. It encodes CASSLGLAGGLYEQFF.

In DNA, the CDR3 is TGTGCCAGCAGTTTAAAGAGACTAGCGGGTAGGGTAGATACGCAGTATTTT. Encoded protein: CASSLKRLAGRVDTQYF. V usage is TRBV27 and J usage is TRBJ2-3; TRBD2 agrees at 10 bases. V was pared by 2 bases and J by 5 bases, with 10 bases of the junction left unmatched. In germline, CDR1 is MNHEY, CDR2 SMNVEV (reference sequence). This CDR3 has 17 residues.

This chain joins TRBV6-2 or TRBV6-3 and TRBJ2-1; 7 bases are a match to TRBD2. The CDR3 runs to 15 residues. Losses at the gene ends were 6 bases for V and 6 bases for J; bases not matched to a gene: 11. Germline CDR1 MNHEY, CDR2 SVGEGT. The CDR3 region has the DNA TGTGCCAGCAGACGCGGGAGTCTGGGGACCAATGAGCAGTTCTTC. It encodes CASRRGSLGTNEQFF.

This clonotype was seen many times. A read error may produce the germline difference seen at one junction end. The chain joins TRBV15 to TRBJ1-2; D is unclear. The CDR3 runs 12 residues. CDR1 is LNHNV and CDR2 is YYDKDF in the germline V gene (reference sequence). The CDR3 loop is CPWMWRNYGYTF. DNA for the CDR3: TGCCCATGGATGTGGAGGAACTATGGCTACACCTTC. The full variable domain, with the rest looked up from reference TRBV15 and TRBJ1-2, is DAMVIQNPRYQVTQFGKPVTLSCSQTLNHNVMYWYQQKSSQAPKLLFHYYDKDFNNEADTPDNFQSRRPNTSFCFLDIRSPGLGDTAMYLCPWMWRNYGYTFGSGTRLTVV.

The chain combines TRBV15 with TRBJ2-7, with a tentative D call TRBD1 (5 bases). Looked up from germline, CDR1 is LNHNV and CDR2 is YYDKDF (reference sequence). The CDR3 length is 14 residues. Trimming left V 4 bases short and J 4 bases short, with 14 bases between. The CDR3 DNA sequence: TGTGCCACCAGCACATATGGGCAGGGATACGAGCAGTACTTC. This codes for CATSTYGQGYEQYF.

CDR3 residues: CASSYLRDSDYNEQFF. DNA of the CDR3: TGTGCCAGCAGTTACTTAAGGGACAGCGACTACAATGAGCAGTTCTTC. The gene calls are TRBV27 and TRBJ2-1; 7 bases are shared with TRBD1. V dropped 4 bases and J dropped 3; count of bases not matched to a gene: 9. The CDR3 runs 16 residues. Germline values: CDR1 MNHEY, CDR2 SMNVEV (reference sequence).

This clonotype was counted only a few times. The chain couples TRBV5-1 to TRBJ1-1, with D maybe TRBD1 (6 bases). Trimming removed 0 bases at V and 0 bases at J, with 12 bases between. Germline V gene lookup returns CDR1 SGHRS and CDR2 YFSETQ. There are 16 residues in the CDR3. CDR3 in amino acids: CASSLELTGLNTEAFF. The CDR3 bases are TGCGCCAGCAGCTTGGAGCTGACAGGCCTGAACACTGAAGCTTTCTTT.

This clonotype has more than one count but fewer than ten. Just one base apart from a much larger clone, this may be a read error. The rearrangement joins TRBV7-2 to TRBJ1-1, with TRBD1 identical over 7 bases. The ends lost 6 bases at V and 4 bases at J; junction bases unmatched: 5. This CDR3 is built from 13 residues. Per the germline V gene, CDR1 is SGHTA and CDR2 is FQGNSA. DNA of the CDR3: TGTGCCAGCAGTGTATCAGGGGGCACTGAAGCTTTCTTT. Translating it yields CASSVSGGTEAFF.

The J gene is TRBJ2-3, the V gene TRBV7-9, with D tentatively TRBD1 or TRBD2 (6 bases each). The germline V gene encodes CDR1 SEHNR and CDR2 FQNEAQ (reference sequence). This CDR3 contains 16 residues. Trimming shortened V by 3 bases and J by 0 bases, and 13 bases separated the two germline ends. Here the CDR3 reads CASSFPGGMSTDTQYF. As DNA, the CDR3 is TGTGCCAGCAGCTTCCCCGGGGGCATGAGCACAGATACGCAGTATTTT.

The rearrangement links TRBV20-1 to TRBJ2-1; D unclear. Germline lookup yields CDR1 DFQATT and CDR2 SNEGSKA (reference sequence). The CDR3 is made up of 14 amino acids. Trimming pared 3 bases from V and 1 base from J, leaving 10 bases between. The CDR3 bases are TGCAGTGCTAGTCCCGTCCAGTCCTACAATGAGCAGTTCTTC. It yields the protein CSASPVQSYNEQFF.

Comments on this clonotype: Compared with germline, one end of the junction differs, possibly owing to a read error. This sequence joins TRBV5-1 and TRBJ1-2; 7 bases fit TRBD1. CDR1 and CDR2 from the germline V gene are SGHRS and YFSETQ. The CDR3 runs 14 residues. CDR3 residues: CASSSQGLPYGYTF. The CDR3 nucleotides read TGCGCCAGCAGCTCACAGGGGCTCCCTTATGGTTACACCTTC.

This clonotype was counted a few times. The rearrangement joins TRBV4-2 to TRBJ1-1; TRBD1 matches 7 bases. This CDR3 has 15 residues. Unmatched junction bases numbered 2, after V lost 1 base and J lost 0 bases. The V gene's germline CDR1 is LGHNA and CDR2 YNFKEQ. As DNA, the CDR3 is TGTGCCAGCAGCCAAGCGGGACAGATGAACACTGAAGCTTTCTTT. Translated, it gives CASSQAGQMNTEAFF.